What follows are 17 T cell receptor beta chains derived from one specimen sequenced in a study of vaccination effects on CD4 cells after COVID-19. Using immunoSEQ multiplex PCR, the repertoire was profiled, and TCRdb retains in-frame clones only, with some absent. The sample holds fewer than 65,000 clones, around three quarters seen once. With the ViraFEST assay, the study expanded antigen-specific CD4+ T cells using viral peptide pools, then sequenced them. On roughly day 9 of culture, CD4+ T cells were separated out. The vaccine recipients had no prior SARS-CoV-2 infection, with negative nucleocapsid antibodies. Their recognized antigens are unknown. Material: CD4+ T cells from PBMCs cultured with HCoV-OC43 spike peptides, obtained before COVID-19 vaccination. Subset indicated: HCoV-OC43 spike overlapping peptide pool stimulation. These receptors all come from a human donor who received a COVID-19 vaccine.

The CDR3 spells CATGDIQGFAETQYF. DNA for the CDR3: TGTGCCACCGGGGATATACAGGGATTCGCAGAGACCCAGTACTTC. The chain joins TRBV24-1 to TRBJ2-5, with D perhaps matching TRBD1 (6 bases). CDR1 is KGHDR, CDR2 SFDVKD, per germline. CDR3 length: 15 residues. V was clipped by 9 bases and J by 4 bases, with 20 bases between them.

Here the CDR3 DNA reads TGTGCCAGCAGCTTGTTTTCCGCGGGGTGGCACGAGCAGTACGTC. This codes for CASSLFSAGWHEQYV. The chain is built from TRBV5-6 and TRBJ2-7, with a possible D match to TRBD2 (6 bases). CDR3 length: 15 amino acids. CDR1 is SGHDT, CDR2 YYEEEE, per germline. Trimming removed 1 base at V and 5 bases at J, with 16 bases between.

The chain is built from TRBV7-3 and TRBJ2-7; 10 bases match TRBD1. The trim removed 8 bases at V and 1 base at J, leaving 5 bases unmatched. Germline CDR1 SGHTA, CDR2 FQGTGA. CDR3 size: 14 residues. Here the CDR3 DNA reads TGTGCCAGCGCGCGGGACAGGGGATCCTACGAGCAGTACGTC. It yields the protein CASARDRGSYEQYV.

This rearrangement joins TRBV5-6 to TRBJ1-5; D not resolved. V was pared by 0 bases and J by 2 bases, with 9 bases between. The CDR3 is 15 residues long. CDR1 and CDR2 (germline): SGHDT, YYEEEE. CDR3 nucleotides: TGTGCCAGCAGCTTGGGGGGAACAGGCAATCAGCCCCAGCATTTT. It codes for CASSLGGTGNQPQHF.

J is TRBJ2-5 and V is TRBV19, with 11 bases matching TRBD1. After removal of 7 bases from V and 5 bases from J, the junction contained 6 bases not matched to a gene. Germline V gene lookup returns CDR1 LNHDA and CDR2 SQIVND (reference sequence). The CDR3 has 14 residues. CDR3 loop: CASNNGQGAETQYF. In DNA form, the CDR3 reads TGTGCCAGTAACAACGGACAGGGGGCCGAGACCCAGTACTTC. Using reference TRBV19 and TRBJ2-5 for the parts outside the CDR3, the full variable domain is DGGITQSPKYLFRKEGQNVTLSCEQNLNHDAMYWYRQDPGQGLRLIYYSQIVNDFQKGDIAEGYSVSREKKESFPLTVTSAQKNPTAFYLCASNNGQGAETQYFGPGTRLLVL.

The chain uses TRBV7-2 and TRBJ2-7; 7 bases are a match to TRBD2. This CDR3 spans 13 amino acids. Germline V gene sequence: CDR1 SGHTA, CDR2 FQGNSA. The J segment lost 5 bases and the V segment lost 0 bases, leaving 1 base of the junction unmatched. CDR3 sequence (DNA): TGTGCCAGCAGCTTAGCTCTAGCGGACGAGCAGTACGTC. Encoded protein: CASSLALADEQYV.

This clone was picked up a small number of times. This chain joins TRBV2 and TRBJ1-4; D is ambiguous. In germline, CDR1 is SNHLY, CDR2 FYNNEI. V dropped 4 bases and J dropped 5 bases, with 14 bases sitting between them. The CDR3 loop spans 15 amino acids. The CDR3 DNA sequence: TGTGCCAGCAGTGTGCAGGACGCGGCCAATGAAAAACTGTTTTTT. Translation gives CASSVQDAANEKLFF.

V gene TRBV7-2 combines with J gene TRBJ2-1; D gene ambiguous. This CDR3 region has 16 residues. Deletions cut 3 bases from V and 6 bases from J, with 18 bases between. Per the germline V gene, CDR1 is SGHTA and CDR2 is FQGNSA. CDR3 amino acids: CASSFLGGKNLNEQFF. CDR3 sequence (DNA): TGTGCCAGCAGCTTCCTAGGCGGTAAAAACCTCAATGAGCAGTTCTTC.

V and J are TRBV4-1 and TRBJ2-5, with D unresolved. V was trimmed by 4 bases and J by 2 bases, leaving 14 bases between them. Per the germline V gene, CDR1 is MGHRA and CDR2 is YSYEKL. The CDR3 length is 15 residues. The CDR3 region has the DNA TGCGCCAGCAGCCGCCAGGTAGTCGGACAAGAGACCCAGTACTTC. Encoded protein: CASSRQVVGQETQYF.

This clone was observed a few times. J is TRBJ1-5 and V is TRBV5-5; D not resolved. CDR1 is SGHKS and CDR2 is YYEKEE in the germline V gene (reference sequence). The CDR3 loop spans 15 amino acids. The V end was cut by 3 bases, the J end by 4 bases, with 14 bases between. CDR3 region: CASSSVWQSNQPQHF. The CDR3 DNA reads as TGTGCCAGCAGCTCGGTGTGGCAGTCGAATCAGCCCCAGCATTTT. The variable domain in full, with the rest retrieved from reference TRBV5-5 and TRBJ1-5, is DAGVTQSPTHLIKTRGQQVTLRCSPISGHKSVSWYQQVLGQGPQFIFQYYEKEERGRGNFPDRFSARQFPNYSSELNVNALLLGDSALYLCASSSVWQSNQPQHFGDGTRLSIL.

V gene TRBV30 combines with J gene TRBJ1-4; D may be TRBD1 (6 bases). The CDR3 has 15 amino acids. Per germline, CDR1 GTSNPN and CDR2 SVGIG (reference sequence). Trimming left V 3 bases short and J 0 bases short, with 11 bases between. The chain's CDR3 is CAWRQGHSTNEKLFF. CDR3 nucleotide sequence: TGTGCCTGGAGACAGGGCCACTCAACTAATGAAAAACTGTTTTTT. Looking up the rest from reference TRBV30 and TRBJ1-4 gives the full variable domain: SQTIHQWPATLVQPVGSPLSLECTVEGTSNPNLYWYRQAAGRGLQLLFYSVGIGQISSEVPQNLSASRPQDRQFILSSKKLLLSDSGFYLCAWRQGHSTNEKLFFGSGTQLSVL.

This clone came up a few times. The V gene is TRBV2, the J gene TRBJ2-7; tentatively, D is TRBD1 (5 bases). Looked up from germline, CDR1 is SNHLY and CDR2 is FYNNEI. This CDR3 region has 13 residues. V was trimmed by 7 bases and J by 1 base, leaving 11 bases between them. In nucleotides, the CDR3 is TGTGCCAGCATTCGAGACAGTTCCTACGAGCAGTACGTC. This translates into CASIRDSSYEQYV.

The chain employs TRBV10-3 and TRBJ2-7; 10 bases align to TRBD1. CDR1 is ENHRY and CDR2 is SYGVKD in the germline V gene. This CDR3 spans 15 amino acids. With 3 bases clipped from V and 2 bases from J, the junction kept 4 bases outside the gene matches. The CDR3 spells CAISDPGQGTYEQYV. The CDR3 DNA sequence: TGTGCCATCAGTGACCCGGGACAGGGGACCTACGAGCAGTACGTC.

The V call is TRBV19, the J call TRBJ2-2; 9 nucleotides align to TRBD1. Germline lookup yields CDR1 LNHDA and CDR2 SQIVND (reference sequence). The V and J ends lost 3 bases and 5 bases, in that order; junction bases with no gene match: 10. This CDR3 has 17 amino acids. CDR3 sequence (DNA): TGTGCCAGTAGTATTTATTTTTTCGACAGGGGGACCGGGGAGCTGTTTTTT. As protein: CASSIYFFDRGTGELFF.

V usage is TRBV5-1 and J usage is TRBJ1-1; tentatively, D is TRBD1 (6 bases). Germline V gene sequence: CDR1 SGHRS, CDR2 YFSETQ. The V gene lost 3 bases and the J gene lost 4 bases, with 10 bases spanning the gap. The CDR3 sequence is 13 residues long. The CDR3 sequence: CASSSDSFTEAFF. As DNA, the CDR3 is TGCGCCAGCAGCTCGGACAGTTTCACTGAAGCTTTCTTT.

The V gene is TRBV6-5, the J gene TRBJ1-3; no clear D gene. This CDR3 has 14 amino acids. Germline CDR1 and CDR2: MNHEY and SVGAGI. V shed 6 bases and J shed 2 bases, with 11 bases lying between them. The CDR3 sequence: CASRGSTTGNTIYF. The CDR3 region has the DNA TGTGCCAGCAGGGGAAGTACGACTGGAAACACCATATATTTT.

This chain joins TRBV6-5 and TRBJ2-5; D is possibly TRBD1 or TRBD2 (5 bases each). CDR1 and CDR2 (germline): MNHEY, SVGAGI. The CDR3 loop spans 14 amino acids. The V gene lost 6 bases and the J gene lost 1 base, with 12 bases spanning the gap. The CDR3 region has the DNA TGTGCCAGCAGCCGAACCGGGACCCAAGAGACCCAGTACTTC. Residues: CASSRTGTQETQYF.